The sequence of this T cell receptor beta chain was determined in a study of blood T cell repertoires in COVID-19. Sequencing was performed with immunoSEQ multiplex PCR; in TCRdb, only in-frame clones are kept and a portion is missing. The sample holds more than 200,000 clones, around 86% seen once. The CDR3 contains 12 residues. The ends were cut back, 4 bases at V and 2 bases at J, with 7 bases in the middle. The germline V gene encodes CDR1 SGHRS and CDR2 YFSETQ. The chain carries TRBV5-1 and TRBJ2-7; D call uncertain. The TCR was taken from a man in his thirties or forties in a cohort exposed to, infected with or recovered from COVID-19 (not recorded which). Sequencing was done on a sample of PBMCs or T cells enriched from blood (not recorded which). CDR3 bases: TGCGCCAGCAGCCTCACTCCCTACGAGCAGTACTTC. Translation gives CASSLTPYEQYF.